This TCR beta chain originates from a study of shared clonotypes between healthy human individuals. Per the germline V gene, CDR1 is MNHEY and CDR2 is SVGAGI. The CDR3 contains 13 residues. Losses at the gene ends were 6 bases for V and 7 bases for J; bases not matched to a gene: 8. TCRdb's copy holds only in-frame clones and misses some; the assay was immunoSEQ multiplex PCR. This table has nearly 1,000,000 clones, less than 85% appearing once. This TCR derives from a man between 18 and 35 years old in good health. Sequenced sample: memory CD4+ T cells sorted from blood. As for subset: CD45RA-negative fraction. The chain has TRBV6-5 and TRBJ1-2, with 7 bases aligning to TRBD1. CDR3 sequence (DNA): TGTGCCAGCAGATCGCAGGGGGTACGTGGCTACACCTTC. It is translated as CASRSQGVRGYTF.